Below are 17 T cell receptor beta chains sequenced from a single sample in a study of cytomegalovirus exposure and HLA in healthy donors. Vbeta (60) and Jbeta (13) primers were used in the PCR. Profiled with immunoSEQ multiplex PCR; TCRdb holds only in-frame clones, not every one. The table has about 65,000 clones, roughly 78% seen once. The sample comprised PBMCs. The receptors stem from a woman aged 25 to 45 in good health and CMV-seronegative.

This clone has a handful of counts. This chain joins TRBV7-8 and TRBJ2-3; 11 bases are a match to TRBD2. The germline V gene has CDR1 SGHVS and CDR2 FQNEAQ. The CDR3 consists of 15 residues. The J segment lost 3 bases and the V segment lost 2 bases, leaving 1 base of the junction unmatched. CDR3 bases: TGTGCCAGCAGCTTAAGACTAGCGGGGACAGATACGCAGTATTTT. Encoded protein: CASSLRLAGTDTQYF.

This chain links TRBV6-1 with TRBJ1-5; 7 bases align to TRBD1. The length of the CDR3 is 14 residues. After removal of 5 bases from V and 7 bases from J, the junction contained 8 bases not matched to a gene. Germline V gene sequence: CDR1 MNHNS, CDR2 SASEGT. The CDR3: CASSSRTGGQPQHF. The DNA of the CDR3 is TGTGCCAGCAGTTCCCGGACAGGCGGGCAGCCCCAGCATTTT.

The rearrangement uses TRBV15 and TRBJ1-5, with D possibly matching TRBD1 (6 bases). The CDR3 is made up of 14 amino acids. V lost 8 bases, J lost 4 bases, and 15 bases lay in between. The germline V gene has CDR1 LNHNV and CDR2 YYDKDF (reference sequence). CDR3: CATRQGLTNQPQHF. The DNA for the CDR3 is TGTGCCACCCGTCAGGGGTTGACTAATCAGCCCCAGCATTTT. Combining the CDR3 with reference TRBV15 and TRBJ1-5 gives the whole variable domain DAMVIQNPRYQVTQFGKPVTLSCSQTLNHNVMYWYQQKSSQAPKLLFHYYDKDFNNEADTPDNFQSRRPNTSFCFLDIRSPGLGDTAMYLCATRQGLTNQPQHFGDGTRLSIL.

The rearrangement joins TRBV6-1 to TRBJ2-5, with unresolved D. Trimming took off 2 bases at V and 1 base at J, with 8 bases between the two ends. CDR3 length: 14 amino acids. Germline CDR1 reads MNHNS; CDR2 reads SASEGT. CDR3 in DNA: TGTGCCAGCAGTGAAATGTGGAGCCAAGAGACCCAGTACTTC. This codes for CASSEMWSQETQYF.

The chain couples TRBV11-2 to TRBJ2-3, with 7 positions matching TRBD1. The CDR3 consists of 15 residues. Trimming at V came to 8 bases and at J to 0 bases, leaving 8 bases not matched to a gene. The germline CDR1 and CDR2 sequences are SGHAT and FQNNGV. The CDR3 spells CASRYGTASTDTQYF. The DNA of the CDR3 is TGTGCCAGCCGCTACGGGACAGCTAGCACAGATACGCAGTATTTT.

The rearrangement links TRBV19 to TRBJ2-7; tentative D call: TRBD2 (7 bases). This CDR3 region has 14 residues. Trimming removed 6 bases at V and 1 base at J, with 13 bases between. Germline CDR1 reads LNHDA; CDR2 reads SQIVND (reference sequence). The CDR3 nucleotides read TGTGCCAGTAGCCGGGGGGCCTATTCCTACGAGCAGTACTTC. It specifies CASSRGAYSYEQYF.

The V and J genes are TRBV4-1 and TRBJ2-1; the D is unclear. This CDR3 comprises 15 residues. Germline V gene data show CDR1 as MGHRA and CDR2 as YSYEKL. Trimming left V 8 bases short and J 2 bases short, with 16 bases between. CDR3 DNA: TGCGCCAGCCAAGACCGAGGCGGAACCTACAATGAGCAGTTCTTC. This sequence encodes CASQDRGGTYNEQFF.

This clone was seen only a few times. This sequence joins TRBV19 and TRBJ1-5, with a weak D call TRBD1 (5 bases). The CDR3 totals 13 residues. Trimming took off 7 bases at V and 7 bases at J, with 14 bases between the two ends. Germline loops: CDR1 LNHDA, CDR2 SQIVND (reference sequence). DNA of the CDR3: TGTGCCAGTATGGACACACTGGGCCAGCCCCAGCATTTT. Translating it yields CASMDTLGQPQHF. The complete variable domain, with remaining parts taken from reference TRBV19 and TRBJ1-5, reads DGGITQSPKYLFRKEGQNVTLSCEQNLNHDAMYWYRQDPGQGLRLIYYSQIVNDFQKGDIAEGYSVSREKKESFPLTVTSAQKNPTAFYLCASMDTLGQPQHFGDGTRLSIL.

The CDR3 DNA reads TGTGCCACCAGCAGGGGAGGGACCCTCGACACTGAAGCTTTCTTT. It encodes CATSRGGTLDTEAFF. The chain couples TRBV15 to TRBJ1-1; a possible D gene is TRBD1 (5 bases). The CDR3 totals 15 residues. Between the trimmed V and J ends, which lost 3 bases and 3 bases, there was a span of 14 bases. Germline V lookup: CDR1 LNHNV, CDR2 YYDKDF (reference sequence). The full variable domain, with the rest looked up from reference TRBV15 and TRBJ1-1, is DAMVIQNPRYQVTQFGKPVTLSCSQTLNHNVMYWYQQKSSQAPKLLFHYYDKDFNNEADTPDNFQSRRPNTSFCFLDIRSPGLGDTAMYLCATSRGGTLDTEAFFGQGTRLTVV.

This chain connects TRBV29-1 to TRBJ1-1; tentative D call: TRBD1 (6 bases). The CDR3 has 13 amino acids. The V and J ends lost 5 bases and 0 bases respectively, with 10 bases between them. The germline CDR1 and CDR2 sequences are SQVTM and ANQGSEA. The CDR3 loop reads CSVRGQMNTEAFF. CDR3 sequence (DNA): TGCAGCGTTCGAGGACAGATGAACACTGAAGCTTTCTTT.

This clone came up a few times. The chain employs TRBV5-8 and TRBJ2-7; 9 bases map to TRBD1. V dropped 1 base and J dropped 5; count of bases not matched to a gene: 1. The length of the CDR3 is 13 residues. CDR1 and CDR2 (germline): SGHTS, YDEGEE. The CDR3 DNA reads TGTGCCAGCAGCTTGACAGGGGGCAACGAGCAGTACTTC. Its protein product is CASSLTGGNEQYF.

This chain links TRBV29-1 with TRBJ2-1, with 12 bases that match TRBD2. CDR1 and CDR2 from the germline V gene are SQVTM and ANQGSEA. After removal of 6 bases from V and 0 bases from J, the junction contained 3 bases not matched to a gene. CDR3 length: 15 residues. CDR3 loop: CSVGLAGSSYNEQFF. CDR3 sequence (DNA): TGCAGCGTCGGACTAGCGGGGAGCTCCTACAATGAGCAGTTCTTC.

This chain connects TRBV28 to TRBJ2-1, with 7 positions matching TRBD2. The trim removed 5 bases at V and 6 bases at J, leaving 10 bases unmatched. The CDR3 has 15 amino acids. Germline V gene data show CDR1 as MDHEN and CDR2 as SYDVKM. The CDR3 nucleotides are TGTGCCAGCAGTCGGGGTGGGGGGGGTCTCAATGAGCAGTTCTTC. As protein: CASSRGGGGLNEQFF. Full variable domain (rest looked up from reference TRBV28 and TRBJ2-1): DVKVTQSSRYLVKRTGEKVFLECVQDMDHENMFWYRQDPGLGLRLIYFSYDVKMKEKGDIPEGYSVSREKKERFSLILESASTNQTSMYLCASSRGGGGLNEQFFGPGTRLTVL.

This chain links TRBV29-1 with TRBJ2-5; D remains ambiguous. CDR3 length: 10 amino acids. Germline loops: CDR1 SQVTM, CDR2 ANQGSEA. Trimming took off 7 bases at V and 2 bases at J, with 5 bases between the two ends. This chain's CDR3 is CSAKQETQYF. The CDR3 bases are TGCAGCGCTAAACAAGAGACCCAGTACTTC.

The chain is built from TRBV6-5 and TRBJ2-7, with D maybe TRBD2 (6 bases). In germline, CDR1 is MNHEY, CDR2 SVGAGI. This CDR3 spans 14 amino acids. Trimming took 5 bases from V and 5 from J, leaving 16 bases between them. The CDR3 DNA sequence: TGTGCCAGCAGTGATACCGGGGACTTCAACGAGCAGTACTTC. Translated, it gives CASSDTGDFNEQYF.

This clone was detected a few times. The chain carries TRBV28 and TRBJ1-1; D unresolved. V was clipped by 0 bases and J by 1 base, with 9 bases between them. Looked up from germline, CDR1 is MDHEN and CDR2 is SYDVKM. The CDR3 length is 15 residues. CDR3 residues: CASSLWSEGNTEAFF. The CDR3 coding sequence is TGTGCCAGCAGTTTATGGAGCGAGGGGAACACTGAAGCTTTCTTT.

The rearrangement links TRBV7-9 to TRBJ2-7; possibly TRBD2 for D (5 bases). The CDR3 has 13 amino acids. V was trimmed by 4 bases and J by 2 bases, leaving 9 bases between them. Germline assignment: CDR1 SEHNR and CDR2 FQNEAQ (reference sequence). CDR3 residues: CASSSDYPYEQYF. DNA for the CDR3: TGTGCCAGCAGCTCCGACTACCCCTACGAGCAGTACTTC. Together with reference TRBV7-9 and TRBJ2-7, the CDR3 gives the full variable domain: DTGVSQNPRHKITKRGQNVTFRCDPISEHNRLYWYRQTLGQGPEFLTYFQNEAQLEKSRLLSDRFSAERPKGSFSTLEIQRTEQGDSAMYLCASSSDYPYEQYFGPGTRLTVT.